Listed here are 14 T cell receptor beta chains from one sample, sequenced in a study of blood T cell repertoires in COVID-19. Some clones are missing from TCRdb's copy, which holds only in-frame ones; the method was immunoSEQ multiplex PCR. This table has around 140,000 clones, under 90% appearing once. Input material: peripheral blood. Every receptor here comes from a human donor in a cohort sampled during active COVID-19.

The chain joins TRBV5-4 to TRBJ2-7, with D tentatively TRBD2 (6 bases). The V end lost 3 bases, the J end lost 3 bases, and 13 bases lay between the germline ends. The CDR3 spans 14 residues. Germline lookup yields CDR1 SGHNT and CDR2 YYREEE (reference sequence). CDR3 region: CASSWETSIYEQYV. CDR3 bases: TGTGCCAGCAGCTGGGAAACTAGCATCTACGAGCAGTACGTC.

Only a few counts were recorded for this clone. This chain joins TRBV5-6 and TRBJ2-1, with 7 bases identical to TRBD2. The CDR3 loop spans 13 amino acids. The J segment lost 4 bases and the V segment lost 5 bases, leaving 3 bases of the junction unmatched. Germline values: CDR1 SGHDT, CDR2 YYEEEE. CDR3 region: CASSWGGYNEQFF. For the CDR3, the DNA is TGTGCCAGCAGTTGGGGGGGTTACAATGAGCAGTTCTTC.

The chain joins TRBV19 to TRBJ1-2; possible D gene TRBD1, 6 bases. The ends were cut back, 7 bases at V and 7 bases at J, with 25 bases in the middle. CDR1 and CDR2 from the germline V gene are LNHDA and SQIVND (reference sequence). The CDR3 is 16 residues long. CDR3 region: CASTPLGLQGIGGYTF. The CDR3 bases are TGTGCCAGTACCCCACTGGGCCTACAGGGAATCGGTGGCTACACCTTC.

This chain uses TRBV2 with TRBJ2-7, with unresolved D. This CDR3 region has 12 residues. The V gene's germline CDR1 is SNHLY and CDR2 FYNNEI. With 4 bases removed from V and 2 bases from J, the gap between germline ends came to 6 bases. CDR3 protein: CASSALTYEQYV. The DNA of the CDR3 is TGTGCCAGCAGTGCCTTAACCTACGAGCAGTACGTC.

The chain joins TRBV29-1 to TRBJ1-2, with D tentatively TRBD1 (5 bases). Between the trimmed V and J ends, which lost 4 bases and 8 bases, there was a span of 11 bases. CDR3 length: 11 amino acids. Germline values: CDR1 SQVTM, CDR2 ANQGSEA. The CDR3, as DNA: TGCAGCGTTGGGCAAGGGGCGGGCTACACCTTC. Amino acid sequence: CSVGQGAGYTF.

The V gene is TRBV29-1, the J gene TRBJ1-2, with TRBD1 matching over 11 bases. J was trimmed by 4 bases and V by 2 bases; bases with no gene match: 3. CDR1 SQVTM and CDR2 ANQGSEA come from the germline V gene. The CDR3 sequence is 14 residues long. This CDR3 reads CSVERDRGTYGYTF. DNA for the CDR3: TGCAGCGTTGAAAGGGACAGGGGGACCTATGGCTACACCTTC.

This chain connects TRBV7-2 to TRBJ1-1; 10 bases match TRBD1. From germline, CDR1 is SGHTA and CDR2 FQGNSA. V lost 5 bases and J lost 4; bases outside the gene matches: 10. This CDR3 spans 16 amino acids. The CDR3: CASSHSGTGVRTEAFF. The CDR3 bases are TGTGCCAGCAGCCATTCCGGGACAGGGGTGCGCACTGAAGCTTTCTTT.

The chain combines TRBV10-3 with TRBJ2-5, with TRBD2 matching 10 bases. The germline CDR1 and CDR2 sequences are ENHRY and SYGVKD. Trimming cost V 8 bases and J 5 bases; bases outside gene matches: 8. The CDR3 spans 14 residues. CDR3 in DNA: TGTGCCATCGGAAGCGGGGGGGCTTTTGAGACCCAGTACTTC. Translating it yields CAIGSGGAFETQYF.

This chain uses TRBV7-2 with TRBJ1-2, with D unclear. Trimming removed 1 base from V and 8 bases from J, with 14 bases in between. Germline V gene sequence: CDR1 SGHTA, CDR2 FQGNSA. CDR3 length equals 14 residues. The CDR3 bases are TGTGCCAGCAGCTTAGGAGGGAGGGTAGGAGGCTACACCTTC. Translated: CASSLGGRVGGYTF.

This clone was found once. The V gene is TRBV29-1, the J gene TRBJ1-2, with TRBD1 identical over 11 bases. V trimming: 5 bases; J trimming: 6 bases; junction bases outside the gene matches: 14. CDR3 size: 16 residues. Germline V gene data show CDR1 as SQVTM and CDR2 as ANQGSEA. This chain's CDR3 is CSVLKNWGQGENGYTF. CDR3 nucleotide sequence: TGCAGCGTTTTGAAGAATTGGGGACAGGGGGAAAATGGCTACACCTTC.

The DNA of the CDR3 is TGCGCCAGCACCGGAGGCCAGGGGGTAGAAAATGAGCAGTTCTTC. This translates into CASTGGQGVENEQFF. This chain uses TRBV5-1 with TRBJ2-1, with 7 nucleotides matching TRBD1. This CDR3 comprises 15 residues. V shed 6 bases and J 7 bases; nucleotides not matched to a gene: 13. Germline V CDR1 and CDR2: SGHRS, YFSETQ.

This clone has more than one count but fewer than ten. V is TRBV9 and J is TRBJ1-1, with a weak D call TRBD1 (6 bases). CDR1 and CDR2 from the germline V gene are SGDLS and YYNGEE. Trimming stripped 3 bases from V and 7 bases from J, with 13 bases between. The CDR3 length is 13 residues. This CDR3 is CASSARDKIEAFF. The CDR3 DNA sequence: TGTGCCAGCAGCGCCCGGGACAAGATTGAAGCTTTCTTT.

As DNA, the CDR3 is TGTGCCAGCTCCGCGGTGGACACCGGAGTAGCCTACACCTTC. Protein product: CASSAVDTGVAYTF. The chain combines TRBV18 with TRBJ1-2, with D possibly being TRBD1 (5 bases). Trimming left V 6 bases short and J 10 bases short, with 21 bases between. Germline V gene data show CDR1 as KGHSH and CDR2 as LQKENI. The CDR3 has 14 residues.

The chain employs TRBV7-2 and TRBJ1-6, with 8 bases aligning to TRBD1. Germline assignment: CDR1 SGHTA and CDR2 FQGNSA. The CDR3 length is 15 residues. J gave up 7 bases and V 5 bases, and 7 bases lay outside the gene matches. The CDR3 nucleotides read TGTGCCAGCAGCCCTCAACGGACAGGGAATTCACCCCTCCACTTT. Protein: CASSPQRTGNSPLHF.